What follows are 23 T cell receptor beta chains derived from one specimen sequenced in a study of blood T cell repertoires in COVID-19. Measured with immunoSEQ multiplex PCR; TCRdb has only the in-frame clones, and not every one. The sample records about 97,000 clones, about four fifths being singletons. Sequencing used peripheral blood. These receptors were taken from a man between 40 and 49 years old with active or convalescent COVID-19.

The genes are TRBV7-2 and TRBJ2-3; 9 bases fit TRBD2. Germline-derived CDR1 and CDR2 are SGHTA and FQGNSA. This CDR3 region has 16 residues. With V trimmed by 1 base and J by 1 base, 3 bases remained unmatched. The CDR3 nucleotides read TGTGCCAGCAGCTTAGAGCCTAGCGGGGGCACAGATACGCAGTATTTT. This encodes CASSLEPSGGTDTQYF.

The chain links TRBV3-1 (or the pseudogene TRBV3-2) to TRBJ1-3; D might be TRBD1 (6 bases). CDR3 size: 13 residues. The germline gives CDR1 LGHDT, CDR2 YNNKEL (reference sequence). The V end lost 5 bases, the J end lost 5 bases, and 10 bases lay between the germline ends. The chain's CDR3 is CASSTRDRNTIYF. As DNA, the CDR3 is TGTGCCAGCAGCACCCGGGACAGAAACACCATATATTTT.

V usage is TRBV7-9 and J usage is TRBJ2-5; 8 bases are a match to TRBD2. V lost 1 base and J lost 3; bases outside the gene matches: 4. In germline, CDR1 is SEHNR, CDR2 FQNEAQ (reference sequence). The CDR3 has 15 amino acids. CDR3 region: CASSLEKTSEETQYF. CDR3 bases: TGTGCCAGCAGCTTAGAAAAGACTAGCGAAGAGACCCAGTACTTC.

The V call is TRBV19, the J call TRBJ1-1; TRBD1 matches at 9 bases. The CDR3 loop spans 15 amino acids. The germline gives CDR1 LNHDA, CDR2 SQIVND (reference sequence). Trimming took 5 bases from V and 7 from J; bases not matched to a gene: 11. DNA of the CDR3: TGTGCCAGTAGTTTAACCGGGACAGGGAAGAGTGAAGCTTTCTTT. Protein: CASSLTGTGKSEAFF. The variable domain in full, completed from reference TRBV19 and TRBJ1-1, reads DGGITQSPKYLFRKEGQNVTLSCEQNLNHDAMYWYRQDPGQGLRLIYYSQIVNDFQKGDIAEGYSVSREKKESFPLTVTSAQKNPTAFYLCASSLTGTGKSEAFFGQGTRLTVV.

This clone has just a few counts. This chain links TRBV5-1 with TRBJ2-3; D might be TRBD1 (6 bases). Trimming left V 7 bases short and J 2 bases short, with 14 bases between. The CDR3 has 14 amino acids. Per the germline V gene, CDR1 is SGHRS and CDR2 is YFSETQ. As DNA, the CDR3 is TGCGCCAGCGAACCACAGGGAAACACAGATACGCAGTATTTT. Encoded protein: CASEPQGNTDTQYF.

This chain uses TRBV24-1 with TRBJ2-3, with a possible D match to TRBD1 (6 bases). This CDR3 contains 13 residues. The germline CDR1 and CDR2 sequences are KGHDR and SFDVKD. Trimming pared 3 bases from V and 9 bases from J, leaving 12 bases between. CDR3 amino acids: CATSDQGTSTQYF. In DNA, the CDR3 is TGTGCCACCAGTGATCAAGGGACAAGCACGCAGTATTTT.

This clone was observed a handful of times. This chain joins TRBV6-1 and TRBJ1-5; a weak D match, TRBD1 (6 bases). The ends were cut back, 2 bases at V and 4 bases at J, with 12 bases in the middle. The CDR3 is 15 residues long. The V gene's germline CDR1 is MNHNS and CDR2 SASEGT. In DNA, the CDR3 is TGTGCCAGCAGTGAACAGGGGAGAGGGAATCAGCCCCAGCATTTT. This gives the protein CASSEQGRGNQPQHF.

The genes are TRBV19 and TRBJ1-2; TRBD1 agrees at 7 bases. The CDR3 spans 14 residues. Germline CDR1 LNHDA, CDR2 SQIVND (reference sequence). V shed 3 bases, J shed 4 bases, and the junction held 5 bases outside the gene matches. The CDR3 protein is CASSIVGQAYGYTF. The CDR3 nucleotides read TGTGCCAGTAGTATTGTCGGACAGGCCTATGGCTACACCTTC.

V usage is TRBV7-5 and J usage is TRBJ1-5. TRBV7-5 is deemed a pseudogene. The CDR3 extends over 12 amino acids. CDR3 in DNA: TGTGTCAGAAGCCCGGGGAATCAGCCCCAGCATTTT. This encodes CVRSPGNQPQHF.

The genes are TRBV12-3 or TRBV12-4 and TRBJ1-4; D is perhaps TRBD1 (5 bases). V shed 5 bases and J shed 7 bases, with 5 bases lying between them. The CDR3 loop spans 11 amino acids. For the CDR3, the DNA is TGTGCCAGCAGTAGGGGTGAAAAACTGTTTTTT. The encoded protein is CASSRGEKLFF.

The J gene is TRBJ2-5, the V gene TRBV5-1; D gene unclear. Germline V lookup: CDR1 SGHRS, CDR2 YFSETQ. V gave up 0 bases and J gave up 1 base, with 7 bases separating them. CDR3 length equals 14 residues. CDR3 nucleotide sequence: TGCGCCAGCAGCTTGGACAGAATCCAAGAGACCCAGTACTTC. Its translation is CASSLDRIQETQYF.

J is TRBJ1-5 and V is TRBV18; TRBD1 might be the D (5 bases). The germline V and J ends were trimmed by 5 bases and 6 bases, with 11 bases remaining between them. This CDR3 contains 13 residues. Germline CDR1 KGHSH, CDR2 LQKENI. CDR3 nucleotide sequence: TGTGCCAGCTCAATGGACAAGGTTCAGCCCCAGCATTTT. The encoded protein is CASSMDKVQPQHF.

This clone showed up just a few times. This chain connects TRBV12-3 or TRBV12-4 to TRBJ1-4, with D possibly TRBD1 on 5 matching bases. The CDR3 runs to 13 residues. The germline V and J ends were trimmed by 10 bases and 0 bases, with 9 bases remaining between them. The CDR3 loop is CANNRTTNEKLFF. The CDR3, as DNA: TGTGCCAACAACAGGACAACTAATGAAAAACTGTTTTTT.

The rearrangement links TRBV5-5 to TRBJ1-1; 7 bases align to TRBD1. There are 13 residues in the CDR3. J gave up 8 bases and V 5 bases, and 9 bases lay outside the gene matches. Germline CDR1 is SGHKS and CDR2 is YYEKEE (reference sequence). The CDR3: CASRPRDSNEAFF. CDR3 sequence (DNA): TGTGCCAGCAGACCGAGGGACAGCAACGAAGCTTTCTTT.

CDR3 protein: CASSVEGARGTGELFF. The CDR3, as DNA: TGTGCCAGCAGCGTAGAAGGGGCGCGGGGCACCGGGGAGCTGTTTTTT. V is TRBV9 and J is TRBJ2-2; a possible D gene is TRBD2 (6 bases). Trimming removed 0 bases from V and 4 bases from J, with 13 bases in between. In germline, CDR1 is SGDLS, CDR2 YYNGEE. The CDR3 has 16 residues.

The chain employs TRBV7-6 and TRBJ2-2; 10 positions agree with TRBD2. With V trimmed by 1 base and J by 11 bases, 7 bases remained unmatched. Germline CDR1 reads SGHVS; CDR2 reads FNYEAQ. The CDR3 runs 15 residues. The chain's CDR3 is CASSLGASGGRELFF. The CDR3 DNA reads TGTGCCAGCAGCTTAGGCGCTAGCGGGGGAAGAGAGCTGTTTTTT.

The V and J genes are TRBV2 and TRBJ2-5, with 9 bases fitting TRBD1. Germline CDR1 is SNHLY and CDR2 is FYNNEI. The J segment lost 4 bases and the V segment lost 7 bases, leaving 7 bases of the junction unmatched. This CDR3 is built from 14 residues. In DNA, the CDR3 is TGTGCCAGCACCCGGACAGGGGCGGGAGAGACCCAGTACTTC. It yields the protein CASTRTGAGETQYF.

The chain combines TRBV18 with TRBJ1-2, with TRBD1 matching 7 bases. Germline CDR1 reads KGHSH; CDR2 reads LQKENI. The CDR3 sequence is 18 residues long. Trimming took 6 bases from V and 4 from J; bases not matched to a gene: 20. The CDR3 reads CASSPTGVGAGSTYGYTF. CDR3 DNA: TGTGCCAGCTCGCCTACAGGGGTTGGGGCCGGATCTACCTATGGCTACACCTTC.

The chain joins TRBV10-1 to TRBJ2-2, with D perhaps TRBD1 (6 bases). The CDR3 is 15 amino acids. Germline V gives CDR1 WNHNN, CDR2 SYGVQD (reference sequence). V lost 6 bases to trimming and J lost 5 bases, with 16 bases between them. DNA of the CDR3: TGCGCCAGCAGCCGGGACACCCGGGAAACCGGGGAGCTGTTTTTT. Protein product: CASSRDTRETGELFF.

The V call is TRBV10-3, the J call TRBJ2-5; D is uncertain. Trimming removed 3 bases from V and 1 base from J, with 12 bases in between. Germline V gene lookup returns CDR1 ENHRY and CDR2 SYGVKD. The CDR3 is 15 residues long. CDR3 region: CAISDFSSLQETQYF. The CDR3 DNA reads as TGTGCCATCAGTGATTTTAGTAGTCTCCAAGAGACCCAGTACTTC.

This chain links TRBV6-5 with TRBJ2-7; D unclear. CDR3 size: 15 residues. CDR1 MNHEY and CDR2 SVGAGI come from the germline V gene. V lost 6 bases and J 5 bases, leaving 20 bases between the germline ends. The CDR3 loop is CASSLNRAQRNEQYF. In DNA, the CDR3 is TGTGCCAGCAGCTTGAACCGAGCCCAGAGGAACGAGCAGTACTTC.

This clone was counted a single time. This chain links TRBV5-1 with TRBJ1-1; no clear D. The germline gives CDR1 SGHRS, CDR2 YFSETQ. V was clipped by 1 base and J by 5 bases, with 9 bases between them. This CDR3 comprises 13 residues. The chain's CDR3 is CASSLSAGTEAFF. CDR3 DNA: TGCGCCAGCAGCTTGTCTGCGGGTACTGAAGCTTTCTTT.

The chain carries TRBV6-5 and TRBJ1-4; weak D call: TRBD1 (5 bases). The CDR3 has 14 amino acids. The germline CDR1 and CDR2 sequences are MNHEY and SVGAGI. Trimming removed 6 bases at V and 3 bases at J, with 11 bases between. Here the CDR3 DNA reads TGTGCCAGCAGGCCGTGGGGGGCTAATGAAAAACTGTTTTTT. Amino acid sequence: CASRPWGANEKLFF.